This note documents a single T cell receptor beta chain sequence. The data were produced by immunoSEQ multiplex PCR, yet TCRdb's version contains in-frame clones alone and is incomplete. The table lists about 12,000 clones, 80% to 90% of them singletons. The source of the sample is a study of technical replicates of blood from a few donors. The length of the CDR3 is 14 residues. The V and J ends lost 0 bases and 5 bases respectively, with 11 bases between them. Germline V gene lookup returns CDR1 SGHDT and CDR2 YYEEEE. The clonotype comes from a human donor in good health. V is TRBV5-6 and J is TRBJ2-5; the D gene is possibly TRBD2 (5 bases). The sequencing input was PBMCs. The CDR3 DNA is TGTGCCAGCAGCTTGGCCTCTAGCCTGGAGACCCAGTACTTC. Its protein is CASSLASSLETQYF.